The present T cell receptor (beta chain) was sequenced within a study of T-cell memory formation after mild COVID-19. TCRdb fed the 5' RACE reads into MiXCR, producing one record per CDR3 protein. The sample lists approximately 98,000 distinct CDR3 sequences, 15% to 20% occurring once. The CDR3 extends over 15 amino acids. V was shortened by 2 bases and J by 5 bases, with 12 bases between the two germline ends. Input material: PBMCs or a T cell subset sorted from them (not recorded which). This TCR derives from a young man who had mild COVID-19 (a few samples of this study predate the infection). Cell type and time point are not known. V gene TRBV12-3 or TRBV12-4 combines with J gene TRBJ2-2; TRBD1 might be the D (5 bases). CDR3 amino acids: CASSLWVRATGELFF. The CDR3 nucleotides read TGTGCCAGCAGTTTATGGGTCAGGGCGACCGGGGAGCTGTTTTTT.